The present T cell receptor (beta chain) was sequenced within a study of blood T cell repertoires in COVID-19. Method: immunoSEQ multiplex PCR; TCRdb's copy keeps in-frame clones and lacks some. The data contain more than 200,000 clones, around 84% of them singletons. V dropped 3 bases and J dropped 8 bases, with 17 bases sitting between them. CDR3 size: 15 residues. Germline V gene sequence: CDR1 SNHLY, CDR2 FYNNEI. This clone turned up a few times. What was sequenced was peripheral blood. The chain is built from TRBV2 and TRBJ1-5, with D possibly being TRBD1 (5 bases). This sequence originates from a man in his 60s with acute or convalescent COVID-19. The chain's CDR3 is CASSEGAGQYKPQHF. In DNA, the CDR3 is TGTGCCAGCAGTGAGGGCGCAGGGCAATATAAGCCCCAGCATTTT.